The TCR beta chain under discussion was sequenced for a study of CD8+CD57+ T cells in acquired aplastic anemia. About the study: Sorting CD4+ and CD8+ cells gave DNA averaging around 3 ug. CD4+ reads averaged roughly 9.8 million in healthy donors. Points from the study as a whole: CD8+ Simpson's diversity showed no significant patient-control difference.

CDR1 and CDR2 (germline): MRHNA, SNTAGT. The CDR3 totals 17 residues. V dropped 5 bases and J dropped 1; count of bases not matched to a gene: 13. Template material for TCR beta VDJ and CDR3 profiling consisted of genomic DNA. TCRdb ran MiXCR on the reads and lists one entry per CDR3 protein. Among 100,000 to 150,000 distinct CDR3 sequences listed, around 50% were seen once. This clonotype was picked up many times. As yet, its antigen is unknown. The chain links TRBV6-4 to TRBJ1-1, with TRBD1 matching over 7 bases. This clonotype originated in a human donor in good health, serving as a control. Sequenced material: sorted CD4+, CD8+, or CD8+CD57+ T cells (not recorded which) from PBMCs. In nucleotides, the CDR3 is TGTGCCAGCAGTCTCGGGACGGACAGGTCTCAGAACACTGAAGCTTTCTTT. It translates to CASSLGTDRSQNTEAFF.